This entry is about one T cell receptor (beta chain). Its antigen is not identified. This specimen belongs to a study of cytomegalovirus exposure and HLA in healthy donors. The germline CDR1 and CDR2 sequences are LNHDA and SQIVND (reference sequence). There are 15 residues in the CDR3. With 6 bases clipped from V and 6 bases from J, the junction kept 10 bases outside the gene matches. 13 Jbeta primers and 60 Vbeta primers were used for the PCR. Using immunoSEQ multiplex PCR, the repertoire was profiled, and TCRdb retains in-frame clones only, with some absent. The table includes more than 110,000 clones, around 70% detected once. Study findings and constraints: In a later analysis, specific HLA alleles were associated with more than 15,000 TCR beta sequences at a 0.05 false discovery rate. Some TCR beta chains (around 180 of them) were listed as cytomegalovirus-associated. A later analysis found that most CMV-associated TCR beta chains appeared HLA-restricted.

All the people who gave samples were healthy bone marrow donors. This receptor was identified in a woman aged 55-70 years in good health and CMV-seropositive. This rearrangement joins TRBV19 to TRBJ2-1; 8 bases align to TRBD2. Sequencing was performed on PBMCs. Here the CDR3 DNA reads TGTGCCAGTAGCACCGGGACTAGTCGTCCCAATGAGCAGTTCTTC. Translation: CASSTGTSRPNEQFF.